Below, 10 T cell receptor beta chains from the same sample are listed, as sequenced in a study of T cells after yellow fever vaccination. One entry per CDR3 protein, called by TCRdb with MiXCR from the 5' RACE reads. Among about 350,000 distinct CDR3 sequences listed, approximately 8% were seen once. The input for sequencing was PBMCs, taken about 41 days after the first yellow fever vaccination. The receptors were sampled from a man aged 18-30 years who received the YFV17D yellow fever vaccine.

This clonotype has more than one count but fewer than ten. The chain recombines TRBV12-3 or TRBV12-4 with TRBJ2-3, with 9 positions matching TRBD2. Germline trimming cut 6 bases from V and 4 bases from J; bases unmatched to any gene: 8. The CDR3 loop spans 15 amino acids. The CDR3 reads CASSLGGTSSDTQYF. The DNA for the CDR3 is TGTGCCAGCAGCCTAGGGGGGACTAGCTCAGATACGCAGTATTTT.

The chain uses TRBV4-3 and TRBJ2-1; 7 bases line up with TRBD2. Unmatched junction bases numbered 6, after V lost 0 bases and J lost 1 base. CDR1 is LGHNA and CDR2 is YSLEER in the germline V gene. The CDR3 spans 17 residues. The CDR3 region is CASSQDPPGGSYNEQFF. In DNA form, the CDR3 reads TGCGCCAGCAGCCAAGATCCCCCGGGAGGATCCTACAATGAGCAGTTCTTC.

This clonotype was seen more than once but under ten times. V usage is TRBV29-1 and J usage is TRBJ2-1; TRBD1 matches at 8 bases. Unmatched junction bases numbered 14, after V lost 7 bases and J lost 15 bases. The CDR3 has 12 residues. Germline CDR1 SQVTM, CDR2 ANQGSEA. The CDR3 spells CSAATGTGIRFF. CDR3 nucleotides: TGCAGCGCCGCTACCGGGACAGGCATCAGGTTCTTC.

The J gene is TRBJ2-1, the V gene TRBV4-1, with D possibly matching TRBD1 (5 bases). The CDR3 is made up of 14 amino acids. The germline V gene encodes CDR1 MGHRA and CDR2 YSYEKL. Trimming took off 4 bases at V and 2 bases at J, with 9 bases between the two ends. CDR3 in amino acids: CASSPGWPYNEQFF. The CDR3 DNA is TGCGCCAGCAGCCCAGGGTGGCCCTACAATGAGCAGTTCTTC.

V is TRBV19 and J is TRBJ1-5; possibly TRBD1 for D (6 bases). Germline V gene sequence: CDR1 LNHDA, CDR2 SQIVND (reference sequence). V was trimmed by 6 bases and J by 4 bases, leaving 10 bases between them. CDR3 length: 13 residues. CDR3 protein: CASSYRANQPQHF. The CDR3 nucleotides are TGTGCCAGTAGCTACAGGGCAAATCAGCCCCAGCATTTT.

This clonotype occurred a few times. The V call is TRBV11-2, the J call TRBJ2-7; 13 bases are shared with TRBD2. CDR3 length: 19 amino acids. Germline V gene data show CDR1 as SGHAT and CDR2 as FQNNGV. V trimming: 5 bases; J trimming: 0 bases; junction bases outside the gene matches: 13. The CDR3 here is CASSRKGLAGDKSSYEQYF. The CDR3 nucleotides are TGTGCCAGCAGCAGAAAAGGACTAGCGGGGGATAAAAGCTCCTACGAGCAGTACTTC.

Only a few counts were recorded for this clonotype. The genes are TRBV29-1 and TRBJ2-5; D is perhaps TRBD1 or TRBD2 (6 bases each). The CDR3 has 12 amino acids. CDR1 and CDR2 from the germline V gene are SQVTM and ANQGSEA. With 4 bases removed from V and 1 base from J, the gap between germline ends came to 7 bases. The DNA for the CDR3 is TGCAGCGTTGGGGGGGCCCAAGAGACCCAGTACTTC. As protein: CSVGGAQETQYF.

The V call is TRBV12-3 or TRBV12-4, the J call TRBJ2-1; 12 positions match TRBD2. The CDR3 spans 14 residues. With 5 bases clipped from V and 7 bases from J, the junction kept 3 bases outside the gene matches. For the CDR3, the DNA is TGTGCCAGCAGTCGGACTAGCGGGGCGAATGAGCAGTTCTTC. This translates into CASSRTSGANEQFF.

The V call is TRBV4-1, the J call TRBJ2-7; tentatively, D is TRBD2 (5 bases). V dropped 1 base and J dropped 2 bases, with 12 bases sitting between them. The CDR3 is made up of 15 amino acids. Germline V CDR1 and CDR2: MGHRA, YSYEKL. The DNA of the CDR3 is TGCGCCAGCAGCCAAGCAAGGAACGGGGCCTACGAGCAGTACTTC. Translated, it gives CASSQARNGAYEQYF.

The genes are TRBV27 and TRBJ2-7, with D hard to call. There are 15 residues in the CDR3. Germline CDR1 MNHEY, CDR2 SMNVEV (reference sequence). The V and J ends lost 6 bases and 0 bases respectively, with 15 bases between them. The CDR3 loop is CASSPRSESSYEQYV. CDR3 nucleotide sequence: TGTGCCAGCAGCCCCCGGTCGGAGAGCTCCTACGAGCAGTACGTC.